The 10 T cell receptor beta chains below all came from one sample that was sequenced in a study of blood T cell repertoires in COVID-19. Sequencing used immunoSEQ multiplex PCR; TCRdb keeps in-frame clones, though not all of them. The sample comprises 100,000 to 150,000 clones, roughly four fifths of which are singletons, and about 17% rests with the top ten. Sample: peripheral blood. The receptors were gathered from a young man with COVID-19, enrolled during active disease.

The chain recombines TRBV14 with TRBJ2-5; 12 bases agree with TRBD2. After removal of 1 base from V and 2 bases from J, the junction contained 2 bases not matched to a gene. This CDR3 contains 16 residues. The germline CDR1 and CDR2 sequences are SGHDN and FVKESK. In nucleotides, the CDR3 is TGTGCCAGCAGCCAAGGGACTAGCGGGGCTCAAGAGACCCAGTACTTC. Residues: CASSQGTSGAQETQYF. Variable domain in full (rest from reference TRBV14 and TRBJ2-5): EAGVTQFPSHSVIEKGQTVTLRCDPISGHDNLYWYRRVMGKEIKFLLHFVKESKQDESGMPNNRFLAERTGGTYSTLKVQPAELEDSGVYFCASSQGTSGAQETQYFGPGTRLLVL.

This clone occurred a few times. The chain couples TRBV7-8 to TRBJ2-5, with TRBD1 matching 12 bases. The CDR3 is 16 amino acids. Per the germline V gene, CDR1 is SGHVS and CDR2 is FQNEAQ. With V trimmed by 3 bases and J by 5 bases, 7 bases remained unmatched. The CDR3 DNA reads TGTGCCAGCAGCTTGGGGGGACAGGGGGCAGGGGAGACCCAGTACTTC. Its translation is CASSLGGQGAGETQYF.

This chain connects TRBV24-1 to TRBJ2-7; the D gene is possibly TRBD2 (5 bases). This CDR3 is built from 13 residues. The germline gives CDR1 KGHDR, CDR2 SFDVKD. Trimming cost V 2 bases and J 6 bases, with 10 bases left between them. CDR3: CATSDSGSREQYF. The CDR3 DNA sequence: TGTGCCACCAGTGATTCGGGGAGTCGCGAGCAGTACTTC.

The V gene is TRBV7-9, the J gene TRBJ1-2; D is possibly TRBD1 (5 bases). This CDR3 region has 15 residues. Germline CDR1 is SEHNR and CDR2 is FQNEAQ (reference sequence). Trimming cost V 0 bases and J 5 bases, with 13 bases left between them. The CDR3 coding sequence is TGTGCCAGCAGCTTAGCACAGGCGGGAGTGTATGGCTACACCTTC. Its protein is CASSLAQAGVYGYTF.

V and J are TRBV9 and TRBJ2-6; D call uncertain. CDR1 and CDR2 (germline): SGDLS, YYNGEE. The V end was cut by 0 bases, the J end by 0 bases, with 7 bases between. The CDR3 consists of 16 residues. CDR3 bases: TGTGCCAGCAGCGTAGACCAGTACTCTGGGGCCAACGTCCTGACTTTC. It is translated as CASSVDQYSGANVLTF.

The chain recombines TRBV28 with TRBJ2-3, with 9 bases matching TRBD2. The CDR3 is made up of 17 amino acids. From germline, CDR1 is MDHEN and CDR2 SYDVKM. The V gene end was trimmed by 1 base and the J gene end by 6 bases; junction bases not matched to a gene: 11. The CDR3 loop reads CASSLSGLARSRDTQYF. In DNA, the CDR3 is TGTGCCAGCAGTTTATCCGGACTAGCGCGTTCTCGGGATACGCAGTATTTT.

The chain is built from TRBV27 and TRBJ2-3; TRBD1 matches at 10 bases. J was trimmed by 0 bases and V by 5 bases; bases with no gene match: 2. Per the germline V gene, CDR1 is MNHEY and CDR2 is SMNVEV (reference sequence). This CDR3 spans 15 amino acids. CDR3: CASSRDRGSTDTQYF. The DNA of the CDR3 is TGTGCCAGCAGTCGGGACAGGGGAAGCACAGATACGCAGTATTTT.

The genes are TRBV10-3 and TRBJ1-1, with 7 bases identical to TRBD1. Per germline, CDR1 ENHRY and CDR2 SYGVKD. This CDR3 has 13 amino acids. Trimming took 5 bases from V and 6 from J; bases not matched to a gene: 6. The CDR3 DNA is TGTGCCATCAGTACCACAGGGGCCTCTGAAGCTTTCTTT. Protein: CAISTTGASEAFF.

This clone has a single count. The rearrangement uses TRBV4-2 and TRBJ1-1, with a possible D match to TRBD1 (5 bases). Trimming took 1 base from V and 5 from J, leaving 14 bases between them. Germline CDR1 LGHNA, CDR2 YNFKEQ. The CDR3 runs to 15 residues. The CDR3 loop reads CASSQGLGAGTEAFF. CDR3 nucleotide sequence: TGTGCCAGCAGCCAAGGCCTAGGGGCAGGAACTGAAGCTTTCTTT.

The genes are TRBV10-3 and TRBJ2-5; a weak D match, TRBD2 (5 bases). This CDR3 comprises 14 residues. V lost 6 bases to trimming and J lost 2 bases, with 13 bases between them. In germline, CDR1 is ENHRY, CDR2 SYGVKD. The CDR3, as DNA: TGTGCCATCAGCCCCCGGGGATCTCAAGAGACCCAGTACTTC. This translates into CAISPRGSQETQYF.